Listed below are T cell receptor beta chains from one sample, sequenced in a study of shared clonotypes between healthy human individuals. Clones were sequenced by immunoSEQ multiplex PCR, and TCRdb holds only the in-frame ones, with some missing. This sample yields some 2,100,000 clones, of which under 97% are seen a single time; around 0.13% belongs to the top ten. The material sequenced was naive CD4+ T cells sorted from blood. All receptors derive from a young man in good health. The CDR3 runs from the conserved cysteine through the conserved F or W. Each record gives: clone size, D gene, V gene, J gene, CDR3 DNA, CDR3 protein. D genes are given only for firm matches. The size entry is marked missing in some rows and otherwise reads once, few, many or a size class.

-	-	TRBV5-1	TRBJ1-4	TGCGCCAGCAGCTTGGTGGCAACCGTGGGGGAAAAACTGTTTTTT	CASSLVATVGEKLFF
-	-	TRBV5-1	TRBJ1-4	TGCGCCAGCAGCTCGGGACGGGATGGTATTAATGAAAAACTGTTTTTT	CASSSGRDGINEKLFF
-	-	TRBV28	TRBJ2-7	TGTGCCAGCAGTTCTGGTGCGTTCTGGGGGCCCTCCTACGAGCAGTACTTC	CASSSGAFWGPSYEQYF
few	TRBD1	TRBV5-6	TRBJ1-1	TGTGCCAGCAGCTTGGTGGGACAGGGGAACACTGAAGCTTTCTTT	CASSLVGQGNTEAFF
-	-	TRBV9	TRBJ2-3	TGTGCCAGCAGCGTAGCTTCTTCCAGCGTGAATCAGTATTTT	CASSVASSSVNQYF
-	TRBD1	TRBV10-1	TRBJ2-7	TGCGCCAGCTCCCGGGACAGGGGGAGCGAGCAGTACTTC	CASSRDRGSEQYF
-	-	TRBV18	TRBJ2-7	TGTGCCAGCTCACTGGGGGACATCTACGAGCAGTACTTC	CASSLGDIYEQYF
-	-	TRBV2	TRBJ2-3	TGTGCCAGCAGCCTGGGTTTGGGCACAGATACGCAGTATTTT	CASSLGLGTDTQYF
-	TRBD1	TRBV11-2	TRBJ2-7	TGTGCCAGCAGCTCCGATTCCGGGACAGGGACCTACGAGCAGTACTTC	CASSSDSGTGTYEQYF
-	-	TRBV5-1	TRBJ2-5	TGCGCCAGCAGCTGGGACCAAGAGACCCAGTACTTC	CASSWDQETQYF
once	-	TRBV28	TRBJ2-3	TGTGCCAGCAGCCGCCCGGGGTTCGGCACAGATACGCAGTATTTT	CASSRPGFGTDTQYF
-	-	TRBV7-9	TRBJ2-3	TGTGCCAGCAGCTTAGAGGGCAGGACAGATACGCAGTATTTT	CASSLEGRTDTQYF
-	-	TRBV30	TRBJ1-1	TGTGCCTGGAGTGTAGGGTGGGGCACTGAAGCTTTCTTT	CAWSVGWGTEAFF
-	-	TRBV6-5	TRBJ1-6	TGTGCCAGCAGCGGACGGCTTAATTCACCCCTCCACTTT	CASSGRLNSPLHF
-	-	TRBV6-5	TRBJ1-2	TGTGCCAGCAGTTACCAATTCGCAGGGGCTAACTATGGCTACACCTTC	CASSYQFAGANYGYTF
-	TRBD1	TRBV7-9	TRBJ2-1	TGTGCCAGCAGCTTAGGTGGGACAGTTTACAATGAGCAGTTCTTC	CASSLGGTVYNEQFF
few	-	TRBV30	TRBJ1-5	TGTGCCTGGAGTTGGGCAGGGCAGCGGAATCAGCCCCAGCATTTT	CAWSWAGQRNQPQHF
few	TRBD1	TRBV25-1	TRBJ2-7	TGTGCCAGCAGTGAAGTCGGACAGGGGGCGGGCGAGCAGTACTTC	CASSEVGQGAGEQYF
-	-	TRBV6-5	TRBJ2-2	TGTGCCAGCAGTTACTGGGGCAGGGTGGCCACCGGGGAGCTGTTTTTT	CASSYWGRVATGELFF
-	-	TRBV18	TRBJ2-5	TGTGCCAGCTCACCATTGGGGGTAGAGACCCAGTACTTC	CASSPLGVETQYF
-	TRBD2	TRBV6-1	TRBJ2-1	TGTGCCAGCACGGGACTAGAGCAGTTCTTC	CASTGLEQFF
-	TRBD2	TRBV30	TRBJ2-1	TGTGCCTGGACGACTAGCGGGGGGAGGCCCCGGGATGAGCAGTTCTTC	CAWTTSGGRPRDEQFF
-	TRBD1	TRBV19	TRBJ1-2	TGTGCCAGTACGTCGACAGGGATTGGCTACACCTTC	CASTSTGIGYTF